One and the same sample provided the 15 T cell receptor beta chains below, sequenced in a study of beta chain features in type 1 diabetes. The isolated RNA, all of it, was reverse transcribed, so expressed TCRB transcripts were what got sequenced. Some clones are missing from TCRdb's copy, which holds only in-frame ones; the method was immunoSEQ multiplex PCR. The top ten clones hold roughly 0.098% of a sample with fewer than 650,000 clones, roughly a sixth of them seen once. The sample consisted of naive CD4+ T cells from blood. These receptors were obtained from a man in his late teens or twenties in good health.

This CDR3 is CASSPRPARGNTIYF. CDR3 bases: TGTGCCAGCAGCCCCCGTCCGGCACGAGGAAACACCATATATTTT. V is TRBV7-2 and J is TRBJ1-3; D unclear. V was clipped by 5 bases and J by 4 bases, with 15 bases between them. This CDR3 comprises 15 residues. The germline CDR1 and CDR2 sequences are SGHTA and FQGNSA.

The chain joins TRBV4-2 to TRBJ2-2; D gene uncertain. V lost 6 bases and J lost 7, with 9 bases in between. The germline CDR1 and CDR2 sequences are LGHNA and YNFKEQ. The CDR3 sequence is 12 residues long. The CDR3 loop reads CASRRFDGELFF. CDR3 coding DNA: TGTGCCAGCAGGAGGTTTGACGGGGAGCTGTTTTTT.

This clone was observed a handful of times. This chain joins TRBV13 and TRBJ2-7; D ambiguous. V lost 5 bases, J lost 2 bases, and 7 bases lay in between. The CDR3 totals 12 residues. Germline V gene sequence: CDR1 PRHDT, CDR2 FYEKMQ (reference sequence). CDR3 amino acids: CASSHLTYEQYF. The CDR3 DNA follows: TGTGCCAGCAGCCATCTTACCTACGAGCAGTACTTC.

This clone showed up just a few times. The CDR3 DNA follows: TGTGCCAGCAGCTTAGAGGGGACAGGGAACACTGAAGCTTTCTTT. Amino acid sequence: CASSLEGTGNTEAFF. The J gene is TRBJ1-1, the V gene TRBV7-8, with 8 positions matching TRBD1. The CDR3 is made up of 15 amino acids. CDR1 is SGHVS, CDR2 FQNEAQ, per germline. Unmatched junction bases numbered 2, after V lost 1 base and J lost 1 base. The full variable domain, completed using reference TRBV7-8 and TRBJ1-1, is GAGVSQSPRYKVAKRGQDVALRCDPISGHVSLFWYQQALGQGPEFLTYFQNEAQLDKSGLPSDRFFAERPEGSVSTLKIQRTQQEDSAVYLCASSLEGTGNTEAFFGQGTRLTVV.

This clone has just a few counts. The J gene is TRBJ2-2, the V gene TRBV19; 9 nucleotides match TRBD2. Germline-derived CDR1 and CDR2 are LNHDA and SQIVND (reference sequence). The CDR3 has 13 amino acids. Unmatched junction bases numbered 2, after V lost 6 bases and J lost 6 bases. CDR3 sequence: CASRREGSGELFF. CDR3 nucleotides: TGTGCCAGTAGGCGGGAGGGCTCCGGGGAGCTGTTTTTT.

The CDR3 region is CAISGMAVGYGYTF. The CDR3 DNA follows: TGTGCCATCAGTGGTATGGCAGTCGGCTATGGCTACACCTTC. The rearrangement joins TRBV10-3 to TRBJ1-2; D not certain. The CDR3 runs 14 residues. CDR1 and CDR2 from the germline V gene are ENHRY and SYGVKD. V dropped 4 bases and J dropped 4 bases, with 13 bases sitting between them.

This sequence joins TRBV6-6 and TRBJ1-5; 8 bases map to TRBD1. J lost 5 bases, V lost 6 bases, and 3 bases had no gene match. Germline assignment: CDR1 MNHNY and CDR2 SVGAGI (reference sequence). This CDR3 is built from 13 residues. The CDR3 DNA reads TGTGCCAGCAGGCAGACAGGGGATCAGCCCCAGCATTTT. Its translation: CASRQTGDQPQHF.

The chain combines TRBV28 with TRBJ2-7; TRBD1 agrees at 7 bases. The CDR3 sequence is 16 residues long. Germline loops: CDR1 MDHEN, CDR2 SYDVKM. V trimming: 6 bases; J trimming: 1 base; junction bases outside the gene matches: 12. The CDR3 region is CASRSSDRVISYEQYF. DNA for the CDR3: TGTGCCAGCAGATCTTCTGACAGGGTTATATCCTACGAGCAGTACTTC.

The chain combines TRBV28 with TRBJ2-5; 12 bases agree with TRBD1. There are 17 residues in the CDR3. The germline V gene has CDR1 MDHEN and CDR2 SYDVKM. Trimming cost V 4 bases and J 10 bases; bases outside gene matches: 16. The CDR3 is CASSSSGTGGALKDQYF. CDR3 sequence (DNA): TGTGCCAGCAGTTCTTCCGGGACAGGGGGCGCACTGAAGGACCAGTACTTC.

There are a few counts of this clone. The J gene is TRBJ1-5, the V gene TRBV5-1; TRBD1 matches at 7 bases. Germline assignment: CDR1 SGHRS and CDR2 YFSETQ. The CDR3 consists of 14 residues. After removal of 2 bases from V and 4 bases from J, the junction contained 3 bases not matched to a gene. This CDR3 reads CASSLEGANQPQHF. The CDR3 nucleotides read TGCGCCAGCAGCTTAGAGGGGGCAAATCAGCCCCAGCATTTT.

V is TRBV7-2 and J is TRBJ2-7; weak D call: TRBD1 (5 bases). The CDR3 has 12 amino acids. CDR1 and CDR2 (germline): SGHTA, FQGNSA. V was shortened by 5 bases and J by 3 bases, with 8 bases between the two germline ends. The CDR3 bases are TGTGCCAGCAGCCCACAGGACTACGAGCAGTACTTC. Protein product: CASSPQDYEQYF.

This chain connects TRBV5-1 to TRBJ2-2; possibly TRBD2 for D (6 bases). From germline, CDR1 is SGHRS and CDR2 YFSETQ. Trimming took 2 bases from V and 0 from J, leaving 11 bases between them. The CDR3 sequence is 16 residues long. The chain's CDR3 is CASSLSGSANTGELFF. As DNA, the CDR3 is TGCGCCAGCAGCTTAAGCGGGTCGGCGAACACCGGGGAGCTGTTTTTT. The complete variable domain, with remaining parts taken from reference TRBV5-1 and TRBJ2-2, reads KAGVTQTPRYLIKTRGQQVTLSCSPISGHRSVSWYQQTPGQGLQFLFEYFSETQRNKGNFPGRFSGRQFSNSRSEMNVSTLELGDSALYLCASSLSGSANTGELFFGEGSRLTVL.

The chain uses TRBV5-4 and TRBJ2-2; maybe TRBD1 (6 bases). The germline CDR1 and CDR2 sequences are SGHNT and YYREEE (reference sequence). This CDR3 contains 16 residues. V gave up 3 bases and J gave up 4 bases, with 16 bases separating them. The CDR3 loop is CASSSPVLGGTGELFF. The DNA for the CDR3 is TGTGCCAGCAGCTCTCCAGTCCTAGGGGGCACCGGGGAGCTGTTTTTT.

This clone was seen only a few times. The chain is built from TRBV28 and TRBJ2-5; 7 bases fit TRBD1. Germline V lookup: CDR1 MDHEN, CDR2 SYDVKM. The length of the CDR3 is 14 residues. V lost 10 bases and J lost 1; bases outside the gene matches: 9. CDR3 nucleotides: TGTGCCAACGAAACGAGGGACAGCCAAGAGACCCAGTACTTC. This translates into CANETRDSQETQYF.

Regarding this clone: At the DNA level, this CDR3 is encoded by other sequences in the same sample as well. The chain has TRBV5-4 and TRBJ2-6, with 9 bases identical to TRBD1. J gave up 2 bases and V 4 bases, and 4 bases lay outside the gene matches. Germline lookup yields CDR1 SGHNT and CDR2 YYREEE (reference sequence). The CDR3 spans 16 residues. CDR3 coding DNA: TGTGCCAGCAGCCCGGGGACAGGGACTGGGGCCAACGTCCTGACTTTC. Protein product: CASSPGTGTGANVLTF. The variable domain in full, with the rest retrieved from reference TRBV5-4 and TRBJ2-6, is ETGVTQSPTHLIKTRGQQVTLRCSSQSGHNTVSWYQQALGQGPQFIFQYYREEENGRGNFPPRFSGLQFPNYSSELNVNALELDDSALYLCASSPGTGTGANVLTFGAGSRLTVL.